These 13 T cell receptor beta chains share one sample of origin, sequenced in a study of blood T cell repertoires in COVID-19. The table came from immunoSEQ multiplex PCR; TCRdb's copy has only in-frame clones and leaves some out. Of more than 250,000 clones listed, 92% are singletons. The sequenced sample consisted of PBMCs or T cells enriched from blood (not recorded which). The receptors were sampled from a woman aged 30 to 39 who had recovered from COVID-19.

The chain uses TRBV6-5 and TRBJ1-4; D is uncertain. Trimming removed 0 bases from V and 3 bases from J, with 11 bases in between. Per germline, CDR1 MNHEY and CDR2 SVGAGI. The CDR3 runs 16 residues. The CDR3 DNA reads TGTGCCAGCAGTTACTCACTCCCGGCGGCTAATGAAAAACTGTTTTTT. Residues: CASSYSLPAANEKLFF.

The rearrangement joins TRBV27 to TRBJ1-2; D is perhaps TRBD1 (6 bases). The CDR3 is 13 residues long. Between the trimmed V and J ends, which lost 6 bases and 3 bases, there was a span of 11 bases. Germline V gene data show CDR1 as MNHEY and CDR2 as SMNVEV (reference sequence). CDR3 protein: CASSYRAHYGYTF. CDR3 DNA: TGTGCCAGCAGCTACAGGGCCCACTATGGCTACACCTTC.

The genes are TRBV7-9 and TRBJ2-7; D gene ambiguous. Trimming removed 1 base from V and 1 base from J, with 8 bases in between. The germline CDR1 and CDR2 sequences are SEHNR and FQNEAQ (reference sequence). The CDR3 contains 14 residues. The CDR3 spells CASSLGAKSYEQYF. CDR3 in DNA: TGTGCCAGCAGCTTAGGGGCGAAATCCTACGAGCAGTACTTC. Based on the CDR3 plus reference TRBV7-9 and TRBJ2-7, the full variable domain is DTGVSQNPRHKITKRGQNVTFRCDPISEHNRLYWYRQTLGQGPEFLTYFQNEAQLEKSRLLSDRFSAERPKGSFSTLEIQRTEQGDSAMYLCASSLGAKSYEQYFGPGTRLTVT.

The chain is built from TRBV7-2 and TRBJ1-6; D perhaps matches TRBD1 (5 bases). The CDR3 sequence is 16 residues long. The V and J ends lost 4 bases and 6 bases respectively, with 16 bases between them. Germline CDR1 SGHTA, CDR2 FQGNSA. CDR3 sequence reads: CASSSREGLRNSPLHF. The CDR3 DNA sequence: TGTGCCAGCAGCTCACGAGAGGGACTGCGTAATTCACCCCTCCACTTT.

The chain employs TRBV24-1 and TRBJ2-6, with D perhaps matching TRBD2 (6 bases). CDR1 KGHDR and CDR2 SFDVKD come from the germline V gene. Trimming left V 7 bases short and J 4 bases short, with 19 bases between. The CDR3 consists of 17 residues. The CDR3: CATSPGGAGSGANVLTF. The CDR3 DNA reads as TGTGCCACCAGCCCCGGGGGTGCGGGCTCCGGGGCCAACGTCCTGACTTTC.

The genes are TRBV18 and TRBJ1-4; D is unresolved. Germline V gene data show CDR1 as KGHSH and CDR2 as LQKENI. Trimming cost V 6 bases and J 0 bases, with 17 bases left between them. CDR3 length: 17 residues. As DNA, the CDR3 is TGTGCCAGCTCCCTACGCGAGGGTTATGCAACTAATGAAAAACTGTTTTTT. This gives the protein CASSLREGYATNEKLFF. The whole variable domain, filled in from reference TRBV18 and TRBJ1-4, reads NAGVMQNPRHLVRRRGQEARLRCSPMKGHSHVYWYRQLPEEGLKFMVYLQKENIIDESGMPKERFSAEFPKEGPSILRIQQVVRGDSAAYFCASSLREGYATNEKLFFGSGTQLSVL.

The V and J genes are TRBV28 and TRBJ2-5, with D tentatively TRBD1 (6 bases). Germline CDR1 reads MDHEN; CDR2 reads SYDVKM. Trimming shortened V by 6 bases and J by 1 base, and 6 bases separated the two germline ends. The CDR3 is 12 residues long. The CDR3 coding sequence is TGTGCCAGCAGGGACAGCCAAGAGACCCAGTACTTC. Protein: CASRDSQETQYF. Based on the CDR3 plus reference TRBV28 and TRBJ2-5, the full variable domain is DVKVTQSSRYLVKRTGEKVFLECVQDMDHENMFWYRQDPGLGLRLIYFSYDVKMKEKGDIPEGYSVSREKKERFSLILESASTNQTSMYLCASRDSQETQYFGPGTRLLVL.

The gene calls are TRBV9 and TRBJ1-3, with 7 bases lining up with TRBD1. Losses at the gene ends were 4 bases for V and 3 bases for J; bases not matched to a gene: 10. This CDR3 region has 16 residues. Germline CDR1 and CDR2: SGDLS and YYNGEE. The CDR3 reads CASSQRQGGYGNTIYF. DNA of the CDR3: TGTGCCAGCAGCCAGAGACAGGGAGGATATGGAAACACCATATATTTT.

The gene calls are TRBV5-8 and TRBJ2-7, with D tentatively TRBD1 (6 bases). Germline loops: CDR1 SGHTS, CDR2 YDEGEE. The CDR3 loop spans 13 amino acids. Trimming stripped 4 bases from V and 0 bases from J, with 8 bases between. CDR3 in amino acids: CASSRQVSYEQYF. For the CDR3, the DNA is TGTGCCAGCAGCCGACAGGTCTCCTACGAGCAGTACTTC.

This rearrangement joins TRBV27 to TRBJ2-7, with D tentatively TRBD2 (6 bases). The V gene's germline CDR1 is MNHEY and CDR2 SMNVEV (reference sequence). The CDR3 has 14 amino acids. V lost 6 bases to trimming and J lost 3 bases, with 15 bases between them. This CDR3 reads CASSYSGTFYEQYF. The CDR3 DNA reads TGTGCCAGCAGCTATTCCGGGACTTTCTACGAGCAGTACTTC.

This clone was seen once. This chain joins TRBV5-1 and TRBJ2-3, with 9 bases lining up with TRBD1. Germline V gene sequence: CDR1 SGHRS, CDR2 YFSETQ. The CDR3 totals 14 residues. The trim removed 0 bases at V and 4 bases at J, leaving 0 bases unmatched. The CDR3 sequence: CASSLGDRADTQYF. In DNA, the CDR3 is TGCGCCAGCAGCTTGGGGGACAGGGCAGATACGCAGTATTTT.

J is TRBJ1-2 and V is TRBV15; D possibly corresponds to TRBD1 (5 bases). This CDR3 region has 14 residues. Trimming stripped 1 base from V and 6 bases from J, with 12 bases between. Germline CDR1 and CDR2: LNHNV and YYDKDF (reference sequence). CDR3 in DNA: TGTGCCACCAGCAGAGGGGGGGAGGGAGATGGCTACACCTTC. Its protein is CATSRGGEGDGYTF.

DNA for the CDR3: TGTGCCAGCAGCTTCCAGGGGGTGGCGAACACTGAAGCTTTCTTT. Residues: CASSFQGVANTEAFF. The chain is built from TRBV5-6 and TRBJ1-1; 7 bases align to TRBD1. CDR3 length: 15 residues. Per the germline V gene, CDR1 is SGHDT and CDR2 is YYEEEE. With 2 bases clipped from V and 1 base from J, the junction kept 5 bases outside the gene matches.